The T cell receptor (beta chain) under discussion was sequenced for a study of shared clonotypes between healthy human individuals. Naive CD8 cells, CD45RO-negative and positively selected for CCR7, excluded terminally differentiated effector memory CD45RA+ cells. Germline V gene sequence: CDR1 MNHEY, CDR2 SMNVEV (reference sequence). V was pared by 7 bases and J by 4 bases, with 7 bases of the junction left unmatched. The CDR3 totals 14 residues. Measured with immunoSEQ multiplex PCR; TCRdb has only the in-frame clones, and not every one. The sample shows 1.5 million to 2.5 million clones, about 95% of them seen only once.

The V call is TRBV27, the J call TRBJ2-3; 8 bases match TRBD1. This TCR was recovered from a man in his late teens or twenties in good health. Sequencing input: naive CD8+ T cells sorted from blood. CDR3 region: CASTRTGIPDTQYF. Here the CDR3 DNA reads TGTGCCAGCACAAGGACAGGGATTCCAGATACGCAGTATTTT.